The 32 T cell receptor beta chains presented below share a single source sample, sequenced in a study of T-cell reconstitution after alpha-beta-depleted transplantation in children. Unique molecular identifiers tagged the TCRbeta library. From the PCR reads, TCRdb called clonotypes with MiXCR, one entry per CDR3 protein. The repertoire consists of some 250,000 distinct CDR3 sequences, with around 12% occurring once and the leading ten covering about 2.6%. The sample was PBMCs from the stem cell graft donor, taken from the stem cell graft. The origin of the receptors is a human donor who donated a stem cell graft to a child with acute lymphoblastic leukemia.

This clonotype was picked up many times. The rearrangement uses TRBV7-7 and TRBJ2-5; 9 nucleotides align to TRBD1. CDR3 length: 16 amino acids. Germline values: CDR1 SSHAT, CDR2 FNYEAQ (reference sequence). The trim removed 2 bases at V and 4 bases at J, leaving 8 bases unmatched. The CDR3 coding sequence is TGTGCCAGCAGCTTATCCCGGGACAGGGTAGGAGAGACCCAGTACTTC. Protein product: CASSLSRDRVGETQYF.

As regards this clonotype: Just one base apart from a much larger clone, this may be a read error. The chain carries TRBV19 and TRBJ1-1; D unclear. There are 15 residues in the CDR3. CDR1 LNHDA and CDR2 SQIVND come from the germline V gene (reference sequence). Between the trimmed V and J ends, which lost 2 bases and 4 bases, there was a span of 14 bases. CDR3 DNA: TGTGCCAGTAGTATAAAAGTAACCTTTGGCACTGAAGCTTTCTTT. Protein sequence: CASSIKVTFGTEAFF.

This clonotype has a count of ten or more. This sequence joins TRBV18 and TRBJ1-5; possible D gene TRBD1, 6 bases. CDR1 is KGHSH, CDR2 LQKENI, per germline. The CDR3 is 16 residues long. The V gene lost 5 bases and the J gene lost 0 bases, with 14 bases spanning the gap. CDR3 in DNA: TGTGCCAGCTCATCCGGGACACGGAATAGCAATCAGCCCCAGCATTTT. Its protein is CASSSGTRNSNQPQHF.

This clonotype was recorded at least ten times. V and J are TRBV27 and TRBJ2-5, with unresolved D. With 2 bases removed from V and 4 bases from J, the gap between germline ends came to 8 bases. The CDR3 has 13 residues. Germline values: CDR1 MNHEY, CDR2 SMNVEV (reference sequence). CDR3 nucleotide sequence: TGTGCCAGCAGTTTAATTCCGGTAGAGACCCAGTACTTC. Residues: CASSLIPVETQYF.

This clonotype was detected many times. The V gene is TRBV5-1, the J gene TRBJ1-2; 9 bases align to TRBD1. CDR1 is SGHRS and CDR2 is YFSETQ in the germline V gene. The V gene end was trimmed by 4 bases and the J gene end by 4 bases; junction bases not matched to a gene: 8. CDR3 size: 15 residues. The CDR3 DNA is TGCGCCAGCAGCCCCGGGACAGGGATGGTCTATGGCTACACCTTC. Residues: CASSPGTGMVYGYTF.

About this clonotype itself: A clone one base away is much larger, so this may be a read error. The CDR3 coding sequence is TGTGCCAGCAGTTCATTAGCGGGCTACCAAGAGACCCAGTACTTC. Translation gives CASSSLAGYQETQYF. The J gene is TRBJ2-5, the V gene TRBV28, with TRBD2 identical over 7 bases. The CDR3 has 15 amino acids. Germline CDR1 is MDHEN and CDR2 is SYDVKM. V was pared by 4 bases and J by 0 bases, with 5 bases of the junction left unmatched.

This clonotype was counted at least ten times. This sequence joins TRBV6-5 and TRBJ2-3; possible D gene TRBD2, 5 bases. V lost 0 bases, J lost 0 bases, and 7 bases lay in between. From germline, CDR1 is MNHEY and CDR2 SVGAGI. The CDR3 is made up of 15 amino acids. In DNA, the CDR3 is TGTGCCAGCAGTTACTCTACGGGAAGCACAGATACGCAGTATTTT. It translates to CASSYSTGSTDTQYF.

There are many counts of this clonotype. V is TRBV2 and J is TRBJ1-4; 7 bases line up with TRBD1. The germline gives CDR1 SNHLY, CDR2 FYNNEI. Germline trimming cut 7 bases from V and 7 bases from J; bases unmatched to any gene: 12. The CDR3 runs to 15 residues. For the CDR3, the DNA is TGTGCCAGCACTCTCCAGGGGGGCGCGGTTGAAAAACTGTTTTTT. Translated: CASTLQGGAVEKLFF.

This clonotype was detected ten times or more. The chain recombines TRBV5-1 with TRBJ1-1, with 7 nucleotides matching TRBD1. CDR3 length: 16 residues. CDR1 is SGHRS, CDR2 YFSETQ, per germline. Trimming cost V 1 base and J 8 bases; bases outside gene matches: 14. CDR3 protein: CASSLQPLGLGGEAFF. CDR3 DNA: TGCGCCAGCAGCTTGCAACCCCTGGGACTAGGGGGCGAAGCTTTCTTT.

In this sample, this clonotype turned up many times. The CDR3 sequence: CASSSLGTDGYTF. The CDR3 DNA reads as TGTGCCAGCAGTTCCCTCGGGACGGATGGCTACACCTTC. This rearrangement joins TRBV27 to TRBJ1-2; TRBD1 might be the D (5 bases). The CDR3 sequence is 13 residues long. The germline V gene has CDR1 MNHEY and CDR2 SMNVEV (reference sequence). The V gene lost 4 bases and the J gene lost 6 bases, with 12 bases spanning the gap.

This clonotype was seen ten or more times. The chain employs TRBV7-2 and TRBJ2-2, with D perhaps TRBD1 (6 bases). Germline V gives CDR1 SGHTA, CDR2 FQGNSA. The CDR3 is 17 amino acids. Trimming took 4 bases from V and 0 from J, leaving 15 bases between them. The CDR3 protein is CASSSLGRGPNTGELFF. The CDR3 nucleotides read TGTGCCAGCAGCTCCCTGGGCAGGGGACCGAACACCGGGGAGCTGTTTTTT. The full variable domain, completed using reference TRBV7-2 and TRBJ2-2, is GAGVSQSPSNKVTEKGKDVELRCDPISGHTALYWYRQSLGQGLEFLIYFQGNSAPDKSGLPSDRFSAERTGGSVSTLTIQRTQQEDSAVYLCASSSLGRGPNTGELFFGEGSRLTVL.

This clonotype was seen repeatedly, ten times or more. This chain joins TRBV5-1 and TRBJ2-5, with no clear D. This CDR3 spans 12 amino acids. The germline V and J ends were trimmed by 4 bases and 5 bases, with 9 bases remaining between them. Germline V gene data show CDR1 as SGHRS and CDR2 as YFSETQ. The CDR3: CASSRDSETQYF. The CDR3 DNA is TGCGCCAGCAGCCGAGACTCGGAGACCCAGTACTTC.

This clonotype was detected ten times or more. CDR3 sequence reads: CASSRPPGAWDEQYF. CDR3 coding DNA: TGTGCCAGCAGCCGTCCCCCAGGGGCATGGGACGAGCAGTACTTC. The chain employs TRBV28 and TRBJ2-7; maybe TRBD1 (6 bases). V lost 6 bases to trimming and J lost 5 bases, with 20 bases between them. CDR3 size: 15 residues. CDR1 is MDHEN and CDR2 is SYDVKM in the germline V gene.

This clonotype has ten or more counts. The chain uses TRBV10-3 and TRBJ2-2, with D perhaps matching TRBD1 or TRBD2 (5 bases each). V was clipped by 4 bases and J by 4 bases, with 10 bases between them. The CDR3 consists of 14 residues. Looked up from germline, CDR1 is ENHRY and CDR2 is SYGVKD. Here the CDR3 reads CAISVEGSTGELFF. The CDR3 coding sequence is TGTGCCATCAGTGTAGAGGGGAGCACCGGGGAGCTGTTTTTT.

This clonotype was observed many times. CDR3 in amino acids: CASSLEMRANYGYTF. The CDR3 DNA reads TGCGCCAGCAGCTTGGAGATGAGGGCTAACTATGGCTACACCTTC. This chain connects TRBV5-1 to TRBJ1-2; no firm D call. Trimming took off 0 bases at V and 0 bases at J, with 9 bases between the two ends. The CDR3 runs to 15 residues. Germline V lookup: CDR1 SGHRS, CDR2 YFSETQ.

This clonotype was counted ten times or more. The chain links TRBV4-3 to TRBJ2-1; perhaps TRBD2 as D (5 bases). The germline V gene encodes CDR1 LGHNA and CDR2 YSLEER. V lost 0 bases to trimming and J lost 12 bases, with 18 bases between them. CDR3 length equals 15 residues. For the CDR3, the DNA is TGCGCCAGCAGCCAAGATGTCGGGGTGGGTCCGGTGCAGTTCTTC. This gives the protein CASSQDVGVGPVQFF.

This clonotype occurred many times. The chain has TRBV20-1 and TRBJ2-2, with unresolved D. CDR1 and CDR2 from the germline V gene are DFQATT and SNEGSKA (reference sequence). The CDR3 is 17 amino acids. The germline V and J ends were trimmed by 3 bases and 2 bases, with 19 bases remaining between them. The chain's CDR3 is CSARGKLDEINTGELFF. CDR3 nucleotides: TGCAGTGCTAGGGGGAAGTTGGACGAAATAAACACCGGGGAGCTGTTTTTT.

There are many counts of this clonotype. The J gene is TRBJ1-2, the V gene TRBV7-2; possible D gene TRBD1, 5 bases. V was cut by 0 bases and J by 4 bases, with 12 bases left in between. Germline-derived CDR1 and CDR2 are SGHTA and FQGNSA. The CDR3 length is 15 residues. This chain's CDR3 is CASSLAGSGGYGYTF. As DNA, the CDR3 is TGTGCCAGCAGCTTAGCAGGGTCGGGGGGCTATGGCTACACCTTC.

This clonotype was seen many times. The chain has TRBV6-1 and TRBJ2-7; 8 bases line up with TRBD1. Trimming at V came to 5 bases and at J to 0 bases, leaving 3 bases not matched to a gene. The CDR3 covers 14 residues. Germline assignment: CDR1 MNHNS and CDR2 SASEGT. CDR3 bases: TGTGCCAGCAGTAATACAGGGGGCTCCTACGAGCAGTACTTC. Translated: CASSNTGGSYEQYF.

This clonotype was counted a few times. The chain is built from TRBV6-5 and TRBJ2-7, with unresolved D. V was cut by 2 bases and J by 7 bases, with 9 bases left in between. The length of the CDR3 is 12 residues. Germline values: CDR1 MNHEY, CDR2 SVGAGI. The CDR3 region has the DNA TGTGCCAGCAGTTACAAGGGTAGGGAGCAGTACTTC. Protein product: CASSYKGREQYF.

This clonotype was seen ten or more times. The chain uses TRBV4-3 and TRBJ1-5; D is unclear. Trimming stripped 1 base from V and 7 bases from J, with 14 bases between. CDR3 size: 15 residues. Germline values: CDR1 LGHNA, CDR2 YSLEER. In DNA form, the CDR3 reads TGCGCCAGCAGCCAAGCCCTTACCAGACGCCAGCCCCAGCATTTT. Amino acid sequence: CASSQALTRRQPQHF.

Ten or more counts support this clonotype. The chain combines TRBV20-1 with TRBJ2-7; D is ambiguous. The CDR3 totals 13 residues. Germline CDR1 and CDR2: DFQATT and SNEGSKA (reference sequence). Trimming removed 0 bases from V and 7 bases from J, with 13 bases in between. CDR3 nucleotides: TGCAGTGCTAGAGATAGGCATCCTGGAGAGCAGTACTTC. Translated: CSARDRHPGEQYF.

This clonotype appeared many times. The chain is built from TRBV6-2 or TRBV6-3 and TRBJ2-7; D unclear. Trimming stripped 0 bases from V and 3 bases from J, with 6 bases between. Germline values: CDR1 MNHEY, CDR2 SVGEGT. The CDR3 contains 13 residues. The CDR3: CASSYSRLYEQYF. The CDR3 DNA follows: TGTGCCAGCAGTTACTCTCGTCTCTACGAGCAGTACTTC.

This clonotype was detected ten times or more. This sequence joins TRBV28 and TRBJ2-1; 8 bases line up with TRBD2. The J segment lost 12 bases and the V segment lost 7 bases, leaving 5 bases of the junction unmatched. The CDR3 loop spans 11 amino acids. CDR1 is MDHEN, CDR2 SYDVKM, per germline. CDR3 sequence (DNA): TGTGCCAGCACGGGGGCGGGAGGGCAGTTCTTC. Amino acid sequence: CASTGAGGQFF.

This clonotype was counted many times. This chain joins TRBV12-3 or TRBV12-4 and TRBJ1-5, with a weak D call TRBD1 (6 bases). V was cut by 3 bases and J by 6 bases, with 15 bases left in between. This CDR3 has 15 residues. CDR3 nucleotides: TGTGCCAGCAGTTTGGGCAGGGGAAGGGCTCAGCCCCAGCATTTT. The encoded protein is CASSLGRGRAQPQHF.

This clonotype has ten or more counts. This rearrangement joins TRBV28 to TRBJ1-6, with TRBD1 as a possible D gene (5 bases). The CDR3 covers 14 residues. The germline gives CDR1 MDHEN, CDR2 SYDVKM. V gave up 4 bases and J gave up 7 bases, with 11 bases separating them. This CDR3 is CASSSGGSNSPLHF. CDR3 coding DNA: TGTGCCAGCAGTTCTGGGGGTTCGAATTCACCCCTCCACTTT.

A few counts support this clonotype. V gene TRBV20-1 combines with J gene TRBJ2-5; D remains ambiguous. From germline, CDR1 is DFQATT and CDR2 SNEGSKA (reference sequence). V was trimmed by 4 bases and J by 3 bases, leaving 12 bases between them. The CDR3 covers 13 residues. CDR3 sequence: CSAKSTGKETQYF. CDR3 bases: TGCAGTGCTAAGTCGACCGGAAAAGAGACCCAGTACTTC.

This clonotype was recorded many times. V is TRBV19 and J is TRBJ1-1, with unresolved D. The germline V and J ends were trimmed by 6 bases and 6 bases, with 14 bases remaining between them. The CDR3 totals 13 residues. The germline V gene has CDR1 LNHDA and CDR2 SQIVND (reference sequence). The CDR3 DNA sequence: TGTGCCAGTAGATTACATTCCGTCGCTGAAGCTTTCTTT. Residues: CASRLHSVAEAFF.

The sample holds many counts of this clonotype. This chain joins TRBV28 and TRBJ2-5, with 11 nucleotides matching TRBD2. In germline, CDR1 is MDHEN, CDR2 SYDVKM. V shed 4 bases, J shed 2 bases, and the junction held 3 bases outside the gene matches. This CDR3 is built from 15 residues. CDR3 residues: CASSSLAGGQETQYF. The CDR3 DNA sequence: TGTGCCAGCAGTTCTTTAGCGGGGGGGCAAGAGACCCAGTACTTC.

The sample holds many counts of this clonotype. The chain is built from TRBV7-9 and TRBJ2-5; TRBD1 agrees at 7 bases. There are 15 residues in the CDR3. Germline V lookup: CDR1 SEHNR, CDR2 FQNEAQ (reference sequence). V shed 5 bases, J shed 2 bases, and the junction held 8 bases outside the gene matches. CDR3 region: CASSPTGQIQETQYF. The CDR3 region has the DNA TGTGCCAGCAGCCCCACGGGACAGATTCAAGAGACCCAGTACTTC.

This clonotype was counted ten times or more. The chain is built from TRBV10-3 and TRBJ2-7, with 12 bases identical to TRBD2. The junction had 12 bases not matched to a gene; V was cut back by 10 bases and J by 2 bases. Germline CDR1 and CDR2: ENHRY and SYGVKD. CDR3 length: 16 residues. CDR3 loop: CASGSATSGSPYEQYF. The CDR3 region has the DNA TGTGCCAGCGGCAGTGCGACTAGCGGGAGCCCCTACGAGCAGTACTTC.

This clonotype was recorded many times. V is TRBV20-1 and J is TRBJ2-3, with 7 bases aligning to TRBD2. This CDR3 spans 13 amino acids. Germline trimming cut 7 bases from V and 4 bases from J; bases unmatched to any gene: 8. Germline CDR1 and CDR2: DFQATT and SNEGSKA (reference sequence). CDR3 bases: TGCAGTGTTAGTTACCGGGGGGCAGATACGCAGTATTTT. Its translation is CSVSYRGADTQYF.